The rows below give T cell receptor beta chains drawn from one sample of a study of T-cell memory formation after mild COVID-19. TCRdb re-called the 5' RACE reads with MiXCR, one entry per CDR3 protein. The table records approximately 500,000 distinct CDR3 sequences, around a quarter of them present only once. The sample consisted of PBMCs or a T cell subset sorted from them (not recorded which). These TCRs come from an adult woman who had mild COVID-19 (a few samples of this study predate the infection). Cell type and time point are not known. Each CDR3 is given with its conserved first and last residue. Fields, in order: J gene, V gene, D gene, clone size, CDR3 protein, CDR3 DNA. A D gene is named only where the DNA matches it firmly. Not all rows give a size; the values are once, few, many and, for expanded clones, a class.

TRBJ1-2 TRBV2 . . CASSEVPGGDGYTF TGTGCCAGCAGTGAAGTTCCGGGTGGGGATGGCTACACCTTC
TRBJ2-1 TRBV19 . few CASSIDRNEQFF TGTGCCAGTAGTATAGACCGGAATGAGCAGTTCTTC
TRBJ2-7 TRBV5-1 . . CASSLVGSGSEQYF TGCGCCAGCAGCTTGGTCGGTTCCGGGTCCGAGCAGTACTTC
TRBJ2-1 TRBV10-3 TRBD2 . CAIATSGGSYNEQFF TGTGCCATCGCCACTAGCGGGGGCTCCTACAATGAGCAGTTCTTC
TRBJ1-6 TRBV10-3 . . CANTGTLNSPLHF TGTGCCAACACCGGGACACTTAATTCACCCCTCCACTTT
TRBJ2-7 TRBV7-2 . many CASSLGAGYEQYF TGTGCCAGCAGCTTAGGAGCAGGCTACGAGCAGTACTTC
TRBJ2-7 TRBV6-5 . . CASSYAAAALAYEQYF TGTGCCAGCAGTTACGCAGCCGCCGCCCTAGCCTACGAGCAGTACTTC
TRBJ2-7 TRBV5-4 . . CASSLTGGGGEQYF TGTGCCAGCAGCTTGACTGGCGGGGGCGGGGAGCAGTACTTC
TRBJ1-5 TRBV25-1 . many CASSSTDSNQPQHF TGTGCCAGCAGCTCGACAGATAGCAATCAGCCCCAGCATTTT
TRBJ1-2 TRBV6-5 TRBD1 . CASSYSADRVSNYGYTF TGTGCCAGCAGTTACTCGGCCGACAGGGTTTCGAACTATGGCTACACCTTC
TRBJ2-3 TRBV29-1 TRBD2 few CSAGGGVGTDTQYF TGCAGCGCCGGGGGAGGGGTTGGGACAGATACGCAGTATTTT
TRBJ2-7 TRBV3-1 TRBD2 . CASSSLELAGYEQYF TGTGCCAGCAGCTCCCTAGAGTTAGCGGGATACGAGCAGTACTTC
TRBJ2-3 TRBV4-1 . few CASSPSYVGGITDTQYF TGCGCCAGCAGCCCCTCCTACGTTGGGGGTATCACAGATACGCAGTATTTT
TRBJ2-5 TRBV4-2 TRBD2 . CASSQDLAGGPWQETQYF TGTGCCAGCAGCCAAGATTTGGCGGGGGGGCCTTGGCAAGAGACCCAGTACTTC
TRBJ2-7 TRBV29-1 . . CSVVRAGGRYEQYF TGCAGCGTTGTTAGGGCAGGGGGGCGCTACGAGCAGTACTTC
TRBJ2-3 TRBV7-2 TRBD2 few CASSPPGLAGADTQYF TGTGCCAGCAGCCCCCCGGGACTAGCGGGCGCAGATACGCAGTATTTT
TRBJ2-1 TRBV12-3/TRBV12-4 . . CASSLTGVLDGEQFF TGTGCCAGCAGTTTAACAGGAGTCCTCGACGGTGAGCAGTTCTTC
TRBJ2-7 TRBV12-3/TRBV12-4 TRBD1 . CASSFAGTGKMYEQYF TGTGCCAGCAGTTTCGCCGGGACAGGGAAAATGTACGAGCAGTACTTC
TRBJ2-1 TRBV12-3/TRBV12-4 . . CASSPPGLLFF TGTGCCAGCAGCCCTCCGGGACTCCTGTTCTTC
TRBJ2-1 TRBV7-2 TRBD2 . CASSSLGTSYEQFF TGTGCCAGCAGCTCGCTAGGGACTAGTTATGAGCAGTTCTTC
TRBJ2-7 TRBV30 . . CAWTPSRDTRWGRAAYEQYF TGTGCCTGGACCCCCTCCCGGGACACGAGGTGGGGGAGGGCTGCCTACGAGCAGTACTTC
TRBJ1-5 TRBV18 TRBD1 . CASSDRADQPQHF TGTGCCAGCTCAGACAGGGCCGATCAGCCCCAGCATTTT
TRBJ1-3 TRBV4-3 . many CASSQTPGSGNTIYF TGCGCCAGCAGCCAAACACCTGGCTCTGGAAACACCATATATTTT
TRBJ1-1 TRBV12-5 . . CASGLVRGEIQTSRVNTEAFF TGTGCTAGTGGTTTGGTACGCGGGGAAATCCAAACTTCACGGGTGAACACTGAAGCTTTCTTT
TRBJ2-7 TRBV4-1 TRBD2 few CASSQNLRTSGPYEQYF TGCGCCAGCAGCCAAAACCTTCGGACTAGCGGTCCCTACGAGCAGTACTTC
TRBJ2-2 TRBV20-1 . . CSAHGQFLANTGELFF TGCAGTGCCCACGGACAGTTTCTCGCGAACACCGGGGAGCTGTTTTTT
TRBJ2-1 TRBV4-2 . many CASSQDRFSNEQFF TGTGCCAGCAGCCAAGATCGTTTCAGCAATGAGCAGTTCTTC
TRBJ2-7 TRBV20-1 TRBD2 . CSARRPSAGVIYEQYF TGCAGTGCTAGACGCCCCTCAGCGGGGGTCATCTACGAGCAGTACTTC
TRBJ2-1 TRBV6-5 . . CASSYSQPAPQFF TGTGCCAGCAGTTACTCTCAGCCCGCCCCACAGTTCTTC
TRBJ1-5 TRBV5-1 TRBD1 few CASSFTGGEGQPQHF TGCGCCAGCAGCTTTACAGGGGGCGAGGGTCAGCCCCAGCATTTT
TRBJ2-3 TRBV6-5 TRBD1 . CASSSPTGTTDTQYF TGTGCCAGCAGTTCTCCGACAGGGACAACAGATACGCAGTATTTT
TRBJ2-2 TRBV7-3 . . CASSLGRGRQSTGELFF TGTGCCAGCAGCCTGGGGCGGGGACGGCAGTCCACCGGGGAGCTGTTTTTT
TRBJ2-7 TRBV5-6 TRBD1 . CASSSVGQGVGEQYF TGTGCCAGCAGCTCCGTGGGACAGGGCGTCGGCGAGCAGTACTTC
TRBJ2-7 TRBV4-1 . few CASSQGEWVGYEQYF TGCGCCAGCAGCCAAGGAGAATGGGTCGGCTACGAGCAGTACTTC
TRBJ2-2 TRBV3-1 TRBD1 few CASSQDTGGGMSGELFF TGTGCCAGCAGCCAAGATACAGGGGGCGGCATGTCCGGGGAGCTGTTTTTT
TRBJ2-7 TRBV5-1 TRBD1 . CASSLRYGDSRYEQYF TGCGCCAGCAGCTTGAGATACGGGGACAGCCGATACGAGCAGTACTTC
TRBJ1-6 TRBV20-1 . . CSARGSSLGNSPLHF TGCAGTGCTAGAGGCTCCAGCCTCGGGAATTCACCCCTCCACTTT
TRBJ2-2 TRBV7-3 . . CASSPRPGIHTGELFF TGTGCCAGCAGCCCCCGACCGGGTATCCACACCGGGGAGCTGTTTTTT
TRBJ1-1 TRBV4-1 . few CASSPQRAGTEAFF TGCGCCAGCAGCCCCCAGCGGGCAGGCACTGAAGCTTTCTTT
TRBJ2-5 TRBV7-2 . few CASSSRPYHAQETQYF TGTGCCAGCAGCTCCCGACCCTACCACGCTCAAGAGACCCAGTACTTC
TRBJ2-1 TRBV6-4 . few CASSDSSDPSSYNEQFF TGTGCCAGCAGTGACTCCAGCGACCCGAGCTCCTACAATGAGCAGTTCTTC
TRBJ2-7 TRBV20-1 . . CSASSPTYEQYF TGCAGTGCTAGCTCACCAACCTACGAGCAGTACTTC
TRBJ2-3 TRBV30 TRBD2 once CAWRAGLAAYTDTQYF TGTGCCTGGAGGGCGGGACTAGCAGCCTACACAGATACGCAGTATTTT
TRBJ2-2 TRBV5-1 . few CASSLAGMDGELFF TGCGCCAGCAGCTTGGCAGGGATGGACGGGGAGCTGTTTTTT
TRBJ1-2 TRBV10-3 . few CAISEDRGYGYTF TGTGCCATCAGTGAGGACCGGGGCTATGGCTACACCTTC
TRBJ2-3 TRBV3-1 TRBD1 few CASSQRIQGDTQYF TGTGCCAGCAGCCAAAGGATACAGGGGGACACGCAGTATTTT
TRBJ2-5 TRBV10-3 TRBD1 few CAISETGGETQYF TGTGCCATCAGTGAAACAGGGGGCGAGACCCAGTACTTC
TRBJ1-5 TRBV4-1 . . CASSQDFSGRNQPQHF TGCGCCAGCAGCCAAGATTTTTCAGGGAGAAATCAGCCCCAGCATTTT
TRBJ2-1 TRBV7-3 TRBD2 . CASSLTSGGVYEQFF TGTGCCAGCAGCTTAACCAGCGGGGGTGTATATGAGCAGTTCTTC
TRBJ2-1 TRBV19 . . CASSMGQGFSYNEQFF TGTGCCAGTAGTATGGGGCAGGGCTTCTCCTACAATGAGCAGTTCTTC
TRBJ2-3 TRBV6-2/TRBV6-3 TRBD2 . CASSRTSEGDTQYF TGTGCCAGCAGCCGGACTAGTGAGGGGGATACGCAGTATTTT
TRBJ1-2 TRBV7-9 . . CASSAAGANGYTF TGTGCCAGCAGCGCCGCAGGGGCTAATGGCTACACCTTC
TRBJ1-2 TRBV15 . . CATGDGIANYGYTF TGTGCCACCGGAGACGGCATAGCTAACTATGGCTACACCTTC
TRBJ2-5 TRBV9 . few CASSSRRRGAVETQYF TGTGCCAGCAGCTCCCGGCGACGAGGGGCGGTGGAGACCCAGTACTTC
TRBJ1-1 TRBV5-1 . . CASSFGRGMNTEAFF TGCGCCAGCAGCTTCGGACGGGGGATGAACACTGAAGCTTTCTTT